This T cell receptor beta chain is drawn from a study of metastatic and nonmetastatic thyroid tumors. Study details: Malignant thyroid and benign thyroid patients provided blood and tumor or nodule tissue whose repertoires were compared.

Patients were all untreated before their thyroid surgery. TCRdb called clones again from the PCR reads with MiXCR. The data hold 30,000 to 40,000 clones, with about 40% observed a single time. The sequenced sample was tumor tissue. The TCR was taken from a female donor with papillary thyroid cancer or a benign thyroid nodule (not recorded which). Some clones in this sample may be carry-over from other donors' samples.

CDR3 protein: CASSIATGSTEAFF. The CDR3, as DNA: TGCGCCAGCAGCATCGCCACAGGATCCACTGAAGCTTTCTTT. The chain joins TRBV5-1 to TRBJ1-1; D possibly corresponds to TRBD1 (5 bases). Trimming shortened V by 4 bases and J by 4 bases, and 14 bases separated the two germline ends. Looked up from germline, CDR1 is SGHRS and CDR2 is YFSETQ. CDR3 size: 14 residues. Supplemented by reference TRBV5-1 and TRBJ1-1, the full variable domain reads KAGVTQTPRYLIKTRGQQVTLSCSPISGHRSVSWYQQTPGQGLQFLFEYFSETQRNKGNFPGRFSGRQFSNSRSEMNVSTLELGDSALYLCASSIATGSTEAFFGQGTRLTVV.